This TCR beta chain is drawn from a study of identical twins. Study-wide points: Twin sharing of out-of-frame TCR alpha was underestimated by models in monozygotic pairs.

Per germline, CDR1 SGHVS and CDR2 FQNEAQ. V trimming: 0 bases; J trimming: 4 bases; junction bases outside the gene matches: 5. The CDR3 is 15 residues long. MiXCR was run by TCRdb on the 5' RACE reads, yielding one entry per CDR3 protein. The data hold 240,000 or so distinct CDR3 sequences, with roughly 7% observed a single time. As concerns this clonotype: Its antigen is unidentified.

The data were also submitted as part of a second study, on yellow fever vaccine responses in identical twins.

Sequenced material: memory (CD45RO+) T cells sorted from blood. This sequence joins TRBV7-8 and TRBJ2-7; 8 bases are a match to TRBD1. This receptor was taken from a woman aged 18-30 years in good health. The CDR3 reads CASSLAGQGYYEQYF. In DNA, the CDR3 is TGTGCCAGCAGCTTAGCCGGACAGGGATATTACGAGCAGTACTTC. Full variable domain (missing parts from reference TRBV7-8 and TRBJ2-7): GAGVSQSPRYKVAKRGQDVALRCDPISGHVSLFWYQQALGQGPEFLTYFQNEAQLDKSGLPSDRFFAERPEGSVSTLKIQRTQQEDSAVYLCASSLAGQGYYEQYFGPGTRLTVT.